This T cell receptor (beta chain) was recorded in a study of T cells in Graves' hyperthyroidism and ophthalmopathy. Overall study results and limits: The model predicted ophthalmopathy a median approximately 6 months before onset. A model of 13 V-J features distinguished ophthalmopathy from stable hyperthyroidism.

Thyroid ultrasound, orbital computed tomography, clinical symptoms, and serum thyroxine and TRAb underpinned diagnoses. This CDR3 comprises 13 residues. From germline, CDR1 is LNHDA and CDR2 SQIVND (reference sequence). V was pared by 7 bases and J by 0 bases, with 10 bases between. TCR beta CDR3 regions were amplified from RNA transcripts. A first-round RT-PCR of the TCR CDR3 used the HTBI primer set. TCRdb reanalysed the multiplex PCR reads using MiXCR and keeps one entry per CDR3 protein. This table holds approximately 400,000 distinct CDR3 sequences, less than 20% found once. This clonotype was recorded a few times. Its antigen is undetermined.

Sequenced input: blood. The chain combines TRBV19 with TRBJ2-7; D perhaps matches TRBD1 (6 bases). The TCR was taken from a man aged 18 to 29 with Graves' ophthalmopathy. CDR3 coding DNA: TGTGCCAGTATGAGACAGGACTCCTACGAGCAGTACTTC. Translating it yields CASMRQDSYEQYF. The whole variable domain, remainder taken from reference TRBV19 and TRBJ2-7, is DGGITQSPKYLFRKEGQNVTLSCEQNLNHDAMYWYRQDPGQGLRLIYYSQIVNDFQKGDIAEGYSVSREKKESFPLTVTSAQKNPTAFYLCASMRQDSYEQYFGPGTRLTVT.